The 29 T cell receptor beta chains below all came from one sample that was sequenced in a study of blood T cell repertoires in COVID-19. The protocol was immunoSEQ multiplex PCR, while the TCRdb copy is restricted to in-frame clones and leaves out a portion. The sample holds 210,000 or so clones; around nine tenths are singletons and the top ten take around 5.9%. Material for sequencing was peripheral blood. The receptors come from a woman aged 40 to 55 who had recovered from COVID-19.

This chain links TRBV7-9 with TRBJ2-2; tentatively, D is TRBD1 (5 bases). The CDR3 totals 14 residues. Germline CDR1 and CDR2: SEHNR and FQNEAQ (reference sequence). V was shortened by 5 bases and J by 3 bases, with 10 bases between the two germline ends. The DNA of the CDR3 is TGTGCCAGCAGCCCATTCAGGGACACCGGGGAGCTGTTTTTT. It codes for CASSPFRDTGELFF.

The rearrangement joins TRBV30 to TRBJ2-7, with 8 bases identical to TRBD2. V gave up 4 bases and J gave up 0 bases; unmatched junction bases: 5. Germline V gene sequence: CDR1 GTSNPN, CDR2 SVGIG (reference sequence). The CDR3 sequence is 14 residues long. The CDR3: CAWTQAGGSYEQYF. The CDR3, as DNA: TGTGCCTGGACCCAGGCGGGAGGCTCCTACGAGCAGTACTTC.

The rearrangement joins TRBV7-9 to TRBJ2-1; 13 bases are a match to TRBD2. CDR1 is SEHNR, CDR2 FQNEAQ, per germline (reference sequence). This CDR3 region has 14 residues. V trimming: 11 bases; J trimming: 9 bases; junction bases outside the gene matches: 10. DNA of the CDR3: TGTGCCGGAGGCACTAGCGGGAGGGCCCGTGAGCAGTTCTTC. Its translation: CAGGTSGRAREQFF.

V and J are TRBV28 and TRBJ1-3, with D tentatively TRBD1 (5 bases). Germline V gene data show CDR1 as MDHEN and CDR2 as SYDVKM. V gave up 5 bases and J gave up 0 bases, with 11 bases separating them. This CDR3 contains 15 residues. The CDR3 is CASSRQPRSGNTIYF. The CDR3 coding sequence is TGTGCCAGCAGTCGACAGCCACGCTCTGGAAACACCATATATTTT.

V and J are TRBV5-8 and TRBJ1-5; 8 nucleotides align to TRBD1. This CDR3 region has 15 residues. V gave up 4 bases and J gave up 2 bases; unmatched junction bases: 5. Germline V gene data show CDR1 as SGHTS and CDR2 as YDEGEE. The CDR3 nucleotides read TGTGCCAGCAGCAGACAGGGGTTAGGCAATCAGCCCCAGCATTTT. Its translation is CASSRQGLGNQPQHF.

The rearrangement links TRBV11-1 to TRBJ2-7, with 8 bases lining up with TRBD1. J gave up 3 bases and V 3 bases, and 4 bases lay outside the gene matches. Germline CDR1 SGHAT, CDR2 FQDESV (reference sequence). The CDR3 runs to 14 residues. The CDR3 nucleotides are TGTGCCAGCAGCTTGTCCGGACAGGGCTACGAGCAGTACTTC. Amino acids: CASSLSGQGYEQYF.

This clone was observed a few times. The chain couples TRBV7-9 to TRBJ1-3, with a possible D match to TRBD1 (5 bases). V lost 7 bases and J lost 1, with 11 bases in between. The germline V gene has CDR1 SEHNR and CDR2 FQNEAQ (reference sequence). The CDR3 covers 14 residues. The CDR3 reads CASTPRGSGNTIYF. In DNA, the CDR3 is TGTGCCAGCACCCCCCGGGGGTCTGGAAACACCATATATTTT.

This clone is a singleton in its sample. The rearrangement uses TRBV2 and TRBJ1-2; 8 positions match TRBD1. The CDR3 runs 13 residues. Germline V gene sequence: CDR1 SNHLY, CDR2 FYNNEI. Trimming cost V 6 bases and J 9 bases; bases outside gene matches: 9. For the CDR3, the DNA is TGTGCCAGCAGCCCGGACAGGGAGTCGAGCTACACCTTC. Its protein is CASSPDRESSYTF.

The rearrangement joins TRBV7-9 to TRBJ2-7, with D maybe TRBD2 (5 bases). The CDR3 is made up of 13 amino acids. Germline CDR1 is SEHNR and CDR2 is FQNEAQ (reference sequence). V lost 0 bases to trimming and J lost 3 bases, with 6 bases between them. DNA of the CDR3: TGTGCCAGCAGCTTAGCAGGGAGCTACGAGCAGTACTTC. Residues: CASSLAGSYEQYF.

This chain links TRBV4-2 with TRBJ2-7; the D gene is possibly TRBD1 (5 bases). The V end lost 1 base, the J end lost 3 bases, and 10 bases lay between the germline ends. Germline CDR1 is LGHNA and CDR2 is YNFKEQ. The CDR3 is 14 residues long. CDR3 sequence: CASSQGRQGYEQYF. The CDR3 coding sequence is TGTGCCAGCAGCCAAGGGCGCCAGGGCTACGAGCAGTACTTC.

In this sample, this clone turned up once. The chain employs TRBV28 and TRBJ1-5; the D gene is possibly TRBD1 (5 bases). Looked up from germline, CDR1 is MDHEN and CDR2 is SYDVKM. The CDR3 covers 16 residues. V gave up 7 bases and J gave up 0 bases, with 16 bases separating them. The CDR3 DNA follows: TGTGCCAGCACTCTAAGGTGGGGGGTTAGCAATCAGCCCCAGCATTTT. Translating it yields CASTLRWGVSNQPQHF.

The chain joins TRBV7-2 to TRBJ2-1, with D maybe TRBD2 (5 bases). Germline assignment: CDR1 SGHTA and CDR2 FQGNSA. The CDR3 extends over 15 amino acids. Trimming took off 5 bases at V and 7 bases at J, with 18 bases between the two ends. CDR3 protein: CASSPVRGLLNEQFF. CDR3 nucleotides: TGTGCCAGCAGCCCGGTACGGGGTCTCCTGAATGAGCAGTTCTTC.

The CDR3 region has the DNA TGTGCCAGCAGCTCGGGTTACTCTGGAAACACCATATATTTT. Amino acid sequence: CASSSGYSGNTIYF. V is TRBV7-2 and J is TRBJ1-3; no definite D call. This CDR3 region has 14 residues. CDR1 and CDR2 (germline): SGHTA, FQGNSA. The V and J ends lost 4 bases and 0 bases respectively, with 7 bases between them. Based on the CDR3 plus reference TRBV7-2 and TRBJ1-3, the full variable domain is GAGVSQSPSNKVTEKGKDVELRCDPISGHTALYWYRQSLGQGLEFLIYFQGNSAPDKSGLPSDRFSAERTGGSVSTLTIQRTQQEDSAVYLCASSSGYSGNTIYFGEGSWLTVV.

The chain joins TRBV24-1 to TRBJ2-1; the D is unclear. The V gene lost 3 bases and the J gene lost 6 bases, with 2 bases spanning the gap. This CDR3 region has 11 residues. Per germline, CDR1 KGHDR and CDR2 SFDVKD. The DNA of the CDR3 is TGTGCCACCAGTGATCTCAATGAGCAGTTCTTC. The encoded protein is CATSDLNEQFF.

This sequence joins TRBV5-1 and TRBJ2-1, with D perhaps TRBD2 (6 bases). The germline V gene has CDR1 SGHRS and CDR2 YFSETQ. Trimming shortened V by 0 bases and J by 8 bases, and 21 bases separated the two germline ends. CDR3 size: 17 residues. CDR3 sequence reads: CASSLAARAVGGDEQFF. In nucleotides, the CDR3 is TGCGCCAGCAGCTTGGCGGCTAGGGCGGTGGGGGGAGATGAGCAGTTCTTC.

The V call is TRBV4-2, the J call TRBJ2-1; 10 bases fit TRBD2. The V and J ends lost 0 bases and 3 bases, in that order; junction bases with no gene match: 8. The CDR3 loop spans 18 amino acids. CDR1 is LGHNA and CDR2 is YNFKEQ in the germline V gene. The CDR3 is CASSQDFGLAANYNEQFF. CDR3 sequence (DNA): TGTGCCAGCAGCCAAGATTTCGGACTAGCGGCAAACTACAATGAGCAGTTCTTC.

The rearrangement uses TRBV30 and TRBJ1-4; 7 positions agree with TRBD1. This CDR3 is 16 amino acids long. V was clipped by 2 bases and J by 11 bases; unmatched bases: 17. The germline V gene has CDR1 GTSNPN and CDR2 SVGIG (reference sequence). The CDR3 DNA follows: TGTGCCTGGAGTATTAGGGGGCAAAGGGGCCAGTCGAAACTGTTTTTT. Residues: CAWSIRGQRGQSKLFF. Together with reference TRBV30 and TRBJ1-4, the CDR3 gives the full variable domain: SQTIHQWPATLVQPVGSPLSLECTVEGTSNPNLYWYRQAAGRGLQLLFYSVGIGQISSEVPQNLSASRPQDRQFILSSKKLLLSDSGFYLCAWSIRGQRGQSKLFFGSGTQLSVL.

This sequence joins TRBV10-3 and TRBJ2-1, with D tentatively TRBD1 (6 bases). Trimming removed 1 base from V and 2 bases from J, with 18 bases in between. This CDR3 comprises 18 residues. Germline CDR1 is ENHRY and CDR2 is SYGVKD. CDR3 nucleotide sequence: TGTGCCATCAGTGAGTTGCCCGGGATCGGGACACCCTACAATGAGCAGTTCTTC. Translated: CAISELPGIGTPYNEQFF.

The V call is TRBV19, the J call TRBJ1-5, with D tentatively TRBD1 (6 bases). V shed 3 bases and J shed 7 bases, with 19 bases lying between them. CDR3 length equals 16 residues. CDR1 is LNHDA, CDR2 SQIVND, per germline (reference sequence). The CDR3 loop is CASSIFGGGGEQPQHF. CDR3 DNA: TGTGCCAGTAGTATTTTCGGTGGGGGCGGAGAACAGCCCCAGCATTTT.

The chain recombines TRBV6-2 or TRBV6-3 with TRBJ1-1; unclear D gene. Trimming took 3 bases from V and 1 from J, leaving 9 bases between them. The CDR3 contains 14 residues. Germline V gene lookup returns CDR1 MNHEY and CDR2 SVGEGT. DNA for the CDR3: TGTGCCAGCAGTTATATGAGTCAGAACACTGAAGCTTTCTTT. It specifies CASSYMSQNTEAFF.

The rearrangement uses TRBV7-2 and TRBJ2-7, with D possibly being TRBD1 (5 bases). The CDR3 has 17 amino acids. Trimming stripped 2 bases from V and 4 bases from J, with 21 bases between. Germline assignment: CDR1 SGHTA and CDR2 FQGNSA. CDR3 in amino acids: CASSLIHQKGYEYEQYF. The CDR3 nucleotides read TGTGCCAGCAGCTTAATTCACCAGAAGGGGTACGAATACGAGCAGTACTTC. Looking up the rest from reference TRBV7-2 and TRBJ2-7 gives the full variable domain: GAGVSQSPSNKVTEKGKDVELRCDPISGHTALYWYRQSLGQGLEFLIYFQGNSAPDKSGLPSDRFSAERTGGSVSTLTIQRTQQEDSAVYLCASSLIHQKGYEYEQYFGPGTRLTVT.

The rearrangement joins TRBV5-1 to TRBJ1-2, with D perhaps TRBD1 (6 bases). With 9 bases removed from V and 1 base from J, the gap between germline ends came to 28 bases. The CDR3 contains 18 residues. Germline V gene data show CDR1 as SGHRS and CDR2 as YFSETQ. The CDR3 region has the DNA TGCGCCACCACCATGCAAGACAGGATACTACTCCTTAACTATGGCTACACCTTC. Protein product: CATTMQDRILLLNYGYTF.

This clone was counted once. The chain employs TRBV2 and TRBJ1-3, with D unresolved. The V gene lost 6 bases and the J gene lost 0 bases, with 9 bases spanning the gap. Per germline, CDR1 SNHLY and CDR2 FYNNEI. This CDR3 comprises 14 residues. The CDR3 spells CASSPQSSGNTIYF. Here the CDR3 DNA reads TGTGCCAGCAGCCCACAGAGCTCTGGAAACACCATATATTTT. Based on the CDR3 plus reference TRBV2 and TRBJ1-3, the full variable domain is EPEVTQTPSHQVTQMGQEVILRCVPISNHLYFYWYRQILGQKVEFLVSFYNNEISEKSEIFDDQFSVERPDGSNFTLKIRSTKLEDSAMYFCASSPQSSGNTIYFGEGSWLTVV.

J is TRBJ1-1 and V is TRBV29-1; no reliable D call. This CDR3 is 12 amino acids long. V was pared by 6 bases and J by 0 bases, with 8 bases between. From germline, CDR1 is SQVTM and CDR2 ANQGSEA. CDR3 coding DNA: TGCAGCGTGACTGTCATGAACACTGAAGCTTTCTTT. As protein: CSVTVMNTEAFF.

V usage is TRBV5-6 and J usage is TRBJ2-7; a possible D gene is TRBD1 (7 bases). Germline values: CDR1 SGHDT, CDR2 YYEEEE. V was shortened by 4 bases and J by 5 bases, with 19 bases between the two germline ends. This CDR3 spans 15 amino acids. In DNA form, the CDR3 reads TGTGCCAGCAGCCCCGGGGGAACAGGGGACCACGAGCAGTACTTC. Translating it yields CASSPGGTGDHEQYF.

J is TRBJ2-7 and V is TRBV27, with 8 nucleotides matching TRBD2. Trimming at V came to 2 bases and at J to 0 bases, leaving 6 bases not matched to a gene. There are 16 residues in the CDR3. CDR1 is MNHEY, CDR2 SMNVEV, per germline (reference sequence). The CDR3 loop reads CASSLALAGPSYEQYF. CDR3 sequence (DNA): TGTGCCAGCAGTTTAGCGTTAGCGGGACCCTCCTACGAGCAGTACTTC.

The V gene is TRBV5-8, the J gene TRBJ1-5; no firm D call. Trimming removed 1 base at V and 5 bases at J, with 13 bases between. The CDR3 is 15 amino acids. Per the germline V gene, CDR1 is SGHTS and CDR2 is YDEGEE. The CDR3 DNA is TGTGCCAGCAGCTTGTCCGGGGAAATTTATCAGCCCCAGCATTTT. Protein: CASSLSGEIYQPQHF.

The CDR3 region has the DNA TGTGCCAGCAGCTCGACAGGGGTGGGGACCCAGTACTTC. Its translation: CASSSTGVGTQYF. The rearrangement joins TRBV7-8 to TRBJ2-5; 8 positions agree with TRBD1. After removal of 4 bases from V and 7 bases from J, the junction contained 5 bases not matched to a gene. The CDR3 runs 13 residues. CDR1 is SGHVS and CDR2 is FQNEAQ in the germline V gene.

The genes are TRBV28 and TRBJ1-2; tentatively, D is TRBD1 (5 bases). The V gene's germline CDR1 is MDHEN and CDR2 SYDVKM. The CDR3 runs 14 residues. Trimming cost V 5 bases and J 4 bases, with 14 bases left between them. The CDR3 DNA follows: TGTGCCAGCAGTCAAACAGGTATCAGCTATGGCTACACCTTC. It codes for CASSQTGISYGYTF.